The sample holds a few counts of the clone carrying this T cell receptor beta chain. Its antigen is currently unknown. The CDR3 contains 15 residues. Looked up from germline, CDR1 is MDHEN and CDR2 is SYDVKM. V shed 2 bases and J shed 7 bases, with 17 bases lying between them. This entry belongs to a study of post-analysis software for immune sequencing data. Turning to the study itself: Patients had relapsing-remitting, secondary progressive or progressive-relapsing multiple sclerosis; some lacked subtype.

TCR beta cDNA libraries had unique molecular identifiers. Some 500,000 cDNA molecules were obtained per 1 to 10 million input T cells. TCRdb re-called the PCR reads through MiXCR, storing one row per CDR3 protein. The repertoire has some 690,000 distinct CDR3 sequences, around 27% of them found once; the top ten carry around 0.6%. Notes on the study in general: Controls had lower frequencies than patients of about five TRBV segments, which included TRBV5-6, TRBV5-1 and TRBV20-1. Patients with multiple sclerosis recorded significantly lower normalized Chao1 diversity than controls, the study found. By F measure, strong co-clustering occurred among samples prepared in the same batch.

Specimen: blood. The source of this sequence is a girl aged 10-17 years with multiple sclerosis. The chain is built from TRBV28 and TRBJ1-2; tentative D call: TRBD1 (6 bases). CDR3 in DNA: TGTGCCAGCAGTTTACCCCGCGGGGGGGCGTTTGGCTACACCTTC. Translating it yields CASSLPRGGAFGYTF.